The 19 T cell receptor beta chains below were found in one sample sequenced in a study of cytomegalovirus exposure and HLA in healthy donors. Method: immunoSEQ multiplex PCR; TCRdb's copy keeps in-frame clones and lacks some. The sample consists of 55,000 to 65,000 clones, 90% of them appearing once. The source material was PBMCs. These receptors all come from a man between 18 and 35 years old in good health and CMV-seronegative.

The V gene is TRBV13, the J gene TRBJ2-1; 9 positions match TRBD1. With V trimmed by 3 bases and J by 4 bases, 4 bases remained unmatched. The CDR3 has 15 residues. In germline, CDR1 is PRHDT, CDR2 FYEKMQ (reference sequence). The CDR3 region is CASSFRDREYNEQFF. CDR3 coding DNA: TGTGCCAGCAGCTTCCGGGACAGGGAGTACAATGAGCAGTTCTTC. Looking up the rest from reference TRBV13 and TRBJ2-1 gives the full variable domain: AAGVIQSPRHLIKEKRETATLKCYPIPRHDTVYWYQQGPGQDPQFLISFYEKMQSDKGSIPDRFSAQQFSDYHSELNMSSLELGDSALYFCASSFRDREYNEQFFGPGTRLTVL.

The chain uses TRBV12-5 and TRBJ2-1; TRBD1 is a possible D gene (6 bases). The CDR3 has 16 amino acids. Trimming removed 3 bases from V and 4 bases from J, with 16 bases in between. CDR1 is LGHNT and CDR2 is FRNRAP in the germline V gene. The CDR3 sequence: CASGLGANRVYNEQFF. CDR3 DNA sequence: TGTGCTAGTGGTTTAGGGGCTAACAGGGTTTACAATGAGCAGTTCTTC.

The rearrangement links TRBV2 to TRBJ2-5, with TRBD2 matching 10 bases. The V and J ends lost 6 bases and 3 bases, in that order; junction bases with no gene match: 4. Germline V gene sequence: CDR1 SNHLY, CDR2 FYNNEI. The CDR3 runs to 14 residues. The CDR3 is CASRVGLAEETQYF. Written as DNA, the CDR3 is TGTGCCAGCAGGGTCGGACTAGCGGAAGAGACCCAGTACTTC.

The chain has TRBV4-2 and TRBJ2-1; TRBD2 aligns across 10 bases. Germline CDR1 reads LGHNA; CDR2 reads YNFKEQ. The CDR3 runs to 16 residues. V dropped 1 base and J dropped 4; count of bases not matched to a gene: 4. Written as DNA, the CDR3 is TGTGCCAGCAGCCAAGCCGGGACTAGCGCATACAATGAGCAGTTCTTC. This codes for CASSQAGTSAYNEQFF.

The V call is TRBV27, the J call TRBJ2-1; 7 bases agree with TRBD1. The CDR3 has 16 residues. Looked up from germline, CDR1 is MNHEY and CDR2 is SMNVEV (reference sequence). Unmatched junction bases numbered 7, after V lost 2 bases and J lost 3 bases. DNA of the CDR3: TGTGCCAGCAGTTTAGAAGGGGGCTCGGACTACAATGAGCAGTTCTTC. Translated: CASSLEGGSDYNEQFF.

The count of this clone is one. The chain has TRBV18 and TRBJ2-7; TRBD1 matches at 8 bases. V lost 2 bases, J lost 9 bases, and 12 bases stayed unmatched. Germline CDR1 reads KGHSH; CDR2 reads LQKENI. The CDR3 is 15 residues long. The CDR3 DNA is TGTGCCAGCTCACCAGGGCAGGGGGCTAAAAATGGGCAGTACTTC. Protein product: CASSPGQGAKNGQYF.

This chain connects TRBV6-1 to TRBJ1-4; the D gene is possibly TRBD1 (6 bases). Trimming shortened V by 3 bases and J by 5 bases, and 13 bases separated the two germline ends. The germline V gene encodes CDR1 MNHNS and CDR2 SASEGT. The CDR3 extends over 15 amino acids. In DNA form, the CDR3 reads TGTGCCAGCAGTGATTATGGTCAGGGGAATGAAAAACTGTTTTTT. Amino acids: CASSDYGQGNEKLFF.

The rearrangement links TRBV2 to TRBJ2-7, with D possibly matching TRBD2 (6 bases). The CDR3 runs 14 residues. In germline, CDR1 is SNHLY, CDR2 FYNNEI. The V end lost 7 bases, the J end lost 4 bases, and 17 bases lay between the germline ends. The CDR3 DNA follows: TGTGCCAGCACCAACCGTGGGGGGTCGTACGAGCAGTACTTC. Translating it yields CASTNRGGSYEQYF.

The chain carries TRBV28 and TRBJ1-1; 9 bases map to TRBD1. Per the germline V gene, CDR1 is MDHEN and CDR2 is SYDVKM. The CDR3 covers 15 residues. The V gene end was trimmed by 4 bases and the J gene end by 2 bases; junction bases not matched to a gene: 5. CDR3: CASSSPGQGNTEAFF. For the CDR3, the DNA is TGTGCCAGCAGTTCGCCGGGACAGGGCAACACTGAAGCTTTCTTT.

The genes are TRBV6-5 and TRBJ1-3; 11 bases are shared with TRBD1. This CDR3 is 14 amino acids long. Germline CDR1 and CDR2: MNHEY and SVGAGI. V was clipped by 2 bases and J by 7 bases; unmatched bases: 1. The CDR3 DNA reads TGTGCCAGCAGTTACCGGGACAGGGGGAACACCATATATTTT. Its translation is CASSYRDRGNTIYF.

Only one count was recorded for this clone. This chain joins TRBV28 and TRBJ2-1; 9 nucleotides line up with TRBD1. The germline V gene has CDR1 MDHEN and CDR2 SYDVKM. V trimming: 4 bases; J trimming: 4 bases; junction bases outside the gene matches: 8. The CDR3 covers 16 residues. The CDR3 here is CASSSPRQGGYNEQFF. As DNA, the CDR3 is TGTGCCAGCAGTTCCCCCCGACAGGGGGGGTACAATGAGCAGTTCTTC.

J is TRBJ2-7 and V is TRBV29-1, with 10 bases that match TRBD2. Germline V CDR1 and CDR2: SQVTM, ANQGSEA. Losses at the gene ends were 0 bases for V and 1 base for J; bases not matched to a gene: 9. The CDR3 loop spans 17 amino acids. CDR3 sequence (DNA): TGCAGCGTTGAAGATCGGTCTAGCGGGAGAGGTTCCTACGAGCAGTACTTC. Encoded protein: CSVEDRSSGRGSYEQYF.

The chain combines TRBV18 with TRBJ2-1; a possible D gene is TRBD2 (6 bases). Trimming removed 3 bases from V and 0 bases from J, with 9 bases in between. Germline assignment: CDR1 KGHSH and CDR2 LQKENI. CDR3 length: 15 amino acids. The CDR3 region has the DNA TGTGCCAGCTCACCTGAGGGAGGCTCCTACAATGAGCAGTTCTTC. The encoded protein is CASSPEGGSYNEQFF.

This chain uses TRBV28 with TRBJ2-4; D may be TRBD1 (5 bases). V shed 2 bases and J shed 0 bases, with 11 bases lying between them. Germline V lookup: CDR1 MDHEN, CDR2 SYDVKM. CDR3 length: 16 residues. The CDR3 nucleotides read TGTGCCAGCAGTTTACAGGGTCTACTAGCCAAAAACATTCAGTACTTC. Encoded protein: CASSLQGLLAKNIQYF.

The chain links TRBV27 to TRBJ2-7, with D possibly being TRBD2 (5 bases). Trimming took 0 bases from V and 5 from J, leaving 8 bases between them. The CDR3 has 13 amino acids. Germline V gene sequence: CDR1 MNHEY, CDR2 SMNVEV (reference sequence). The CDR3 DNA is TGTGCCAGCAGTTTATCTCGGAGGCACGAGCAGTACTTC. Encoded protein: CASSLSRRHEQYF.

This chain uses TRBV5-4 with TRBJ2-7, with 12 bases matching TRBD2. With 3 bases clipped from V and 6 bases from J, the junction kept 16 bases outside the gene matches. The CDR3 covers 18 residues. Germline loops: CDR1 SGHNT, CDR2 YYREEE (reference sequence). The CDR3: CASSSGLAGQLLATEQYF. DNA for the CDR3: TGTGCCAGCAGCTCCGGACTAGCGGGACAACTCCTCGCCACCGAGCAGTACTTC.

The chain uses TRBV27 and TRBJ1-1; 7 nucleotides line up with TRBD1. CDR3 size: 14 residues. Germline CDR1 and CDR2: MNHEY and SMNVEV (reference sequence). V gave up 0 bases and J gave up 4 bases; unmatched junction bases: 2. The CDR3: CASSLSGTATEAFF. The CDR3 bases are TGTGCCAGCAGTTTATCCGGGACAGCCACTGAAGCTTTCTTT.

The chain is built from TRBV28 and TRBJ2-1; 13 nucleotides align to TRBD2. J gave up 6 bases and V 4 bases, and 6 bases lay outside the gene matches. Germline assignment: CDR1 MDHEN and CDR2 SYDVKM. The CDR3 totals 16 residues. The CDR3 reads CASSYPGLAGSNEQFF. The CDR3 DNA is TGTGCCAGCAGTTATCCGGGACTAGCGGGAAGCAATGAGCAGTTCTTC.

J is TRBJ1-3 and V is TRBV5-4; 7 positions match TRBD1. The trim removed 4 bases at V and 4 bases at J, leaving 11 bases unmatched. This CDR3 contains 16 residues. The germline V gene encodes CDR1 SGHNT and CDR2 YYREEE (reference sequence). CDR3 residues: CASSTITGTEGNTIYF. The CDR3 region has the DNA TGTGCCAGCAGCACTATCACCGGGACAGAGGGAAACACCATATATTTT. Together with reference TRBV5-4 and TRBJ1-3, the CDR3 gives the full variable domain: ETGVTQSPTHLIKTRGQQVTLRCSSQSGHNTVSWYQQALGQGPQFIFQYYREEENGRGNFPPRFSGLQFPNYSSELNVNALELDDSALYLCASSTITGTEGNTIYFGEGSWLTVV.